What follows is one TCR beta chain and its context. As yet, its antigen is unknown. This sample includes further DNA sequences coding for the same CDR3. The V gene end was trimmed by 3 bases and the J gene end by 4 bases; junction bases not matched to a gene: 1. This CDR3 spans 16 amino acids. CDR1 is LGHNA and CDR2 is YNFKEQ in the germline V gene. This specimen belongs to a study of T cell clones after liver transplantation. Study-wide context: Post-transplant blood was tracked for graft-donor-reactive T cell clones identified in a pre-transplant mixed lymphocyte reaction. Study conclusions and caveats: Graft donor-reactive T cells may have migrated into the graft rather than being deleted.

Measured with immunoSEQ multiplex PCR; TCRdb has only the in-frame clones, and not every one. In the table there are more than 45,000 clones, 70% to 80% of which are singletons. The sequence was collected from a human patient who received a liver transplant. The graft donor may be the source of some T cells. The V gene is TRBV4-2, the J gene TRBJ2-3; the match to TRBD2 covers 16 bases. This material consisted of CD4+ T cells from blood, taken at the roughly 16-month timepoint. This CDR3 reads CASSQGTSGGADTQYF. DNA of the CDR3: TGTGCCAGCAGCCAGGGGACTAGCGGGGGGGCAGATACGCAGTATTTT.